These T cell receptor beta chains were read from a single sample in a study of radiotherapy plus CTLA-4 blockade in lung cancer. The protocol was immunoSEQ multiplex PCR, while the TCRdb copy is restricted to in-frame clones and leaves out a portion. This sample has fewer than 40,000 clones, with 60% to 75% found just once. This specimen was peripheral blood, taken from a patient treated with radiotherapy plus ipilimumab. The receptors come from a human donor with non-small cell lung cancer who had stable disease on radiotherapy plus ipilimumab. Both conserved end residues are part of each CDR3. The D gene is left open where the match is weak. Size is stated for part of the rows, as once, few or many counts, or as a class when the clone is expanded.

d_call j_call v_call clone_size cdr3_nt cdr3_aa
. TRBJ1-1 TRBV19 . TGTGCCAGTACCAATGGGGGGGCGAACACTGAAGCTTTCTTT CASTNGGANTEAFF
TRBD1 TRBJ2-5 TRBV28 once TGTGCCAGCAGTCCGGGACAGGGGAGAGGGGAGACCCAGTACTTC CASSPGQGRGETQYF
. TRBJ1-4 TRBV7-2 . TGTGCCAGCAGCTCCAACCTCGGGGCCGCTAATGAAAAACTGTTTTTT CASSSNLGAANEKLFF
. TRBJ2-2 TRBV30 once TGTGCCTGGAGTCTCGGTGGGGGGATGGGGGCTTACACCGGGGAGCTGTTTTTT CAWSLGGGMGAYTGELFF
. TRBJ1-1 TRBV9 . TGTGCCAGCAGCCGGGACTGGAACACTGAAGCTTTCTTT CASSRDWNTEAFF
TRBD1 TRBJ1-3 TRBV4-2 . TGTGCCAGCAGCCAACCTGGGACAGCTGGAAACACCATATATTTT CASSQPGTAGNTIYF
. TRBJ2-5 TRBV14 . TGTGCCAGCAGCCAGGATTTAGGGGGCCAAGAGACCCAGTACTTC CASSQDLGGQETQYF
. TRBJ1-4 TRBV7-9 . TGTGCCAGCAGCTCCCCCTCTGGCGAAAAACTGTTTTTT CASSSPSGEKLFF
. TRBJ1-6 TRBV5-1 . TGCGCCAGCAGCTTGGGAGGGGACTTTCCCCTCCACTTT CASSLGGDFPLHF
. TRBJ2-6 TRBV7-2 . TGTGCCAGCCAAAACTCTGGGGCCAACGTCCTGACTTTC CASQNSGANVLTF
. TRBJ2-2 TRBV6-5 . TGTGCCAGCAGAACTTCATCTAACACCGGGGAGCTGTTTTTT CASRTSSNTGELFF
. TRBJ1-2 TRBV28 . TGTGCCAGCAGTTTCTACAGTTCTAACTATGGCTACACCTTC CASSFYSSNYGYTF
. TRBJ2-1 TRBV19 once TGTGCCAGTAGATTAGCGAACAATGAGCAGTTCTTC CASRLANNEQFF
TRBD1 TRBJ2-7 TRBV5-1 once TGCGCCAGCAGCTATCACCGGGACAGGGTGAGCTACGAGCAGTACTTC CASSYHRDRVSYEQYF
. TRBJ2-6 TRBV4-3 few TGCGCCAGCAGCCAAGGGCGCCCTTCTGGGGCCAACGTCCTGACTTTC CASSQGRPSGANVLTF
. TRBJ1-1 TRBV4-2 few TGTGCCAGCAGCGGATCCGGGACATCGAACACTGAAGCTTTCTTT CASSGSGTSNTEAFF
. TRBJ2-3 TRBV6-5 . TGTGCCAGTAAAAGGGACACGGTTTACACAGATACGCAGTATTTT CASKRDTVYTDTQYF
. TRBJ1-1 TRBV19 few TGTGCCAGTACGTTCGAGGCCTTCGGGGACACTGAAGCTTTCTTT CASTFEAFGDTEAFF
. TRBJ1-6 TRBV14 . TGTGCCAGCAGCCTAATACCGGGAAATTCACCCCTCCACTTT CASSLIPGNSPLHF
. TRBJ1-1 TRBV7-9 . TGTGCCAGCAGCTCCCAGGGTATTGACACTGAAGCTTTCTTT CASSSQGIDTEAFF
. TRBJ2-4 TRBV5-1 . TGCGCCAGCAGCCAGAACCTGGGGCGGGGCGGCAAAAACATTCAGTACTTC CASSQNLGRGGKNIQYF